This T cell receptor beta chain was obtained from a study of OX40 agonist ivuxolimab in advanced cancers. Study context: With ivuxolimab, an agonistic anti-OX40 (CD134) antibody, patients were treated.

TCRdb's table, derived via immunoSEQ multiplex PCR, lists solely in-frame clones and lacks some. The sample holds around 92,000 clones, about 92% seen once. The germline CDR1 and CDR2 sequences are SGHTS and YDEGEE. The CDR3 extends over 15 amino acids. V lost 4 bases to trimming and J lost 6 bases; unmatched junction nucleotides: 7. This receptor was identified in an adult with an advanced solid tumor such as melanoma, head and neck, liver or kidney cancer. The chain has TRBV5-8 and TRBJ2-3, with 11 bases that match TRBD1. The sample was CD4+ or CD8+ T cells sorted from blood, taken in a trial of the OX40 agonist ivuxolimab. The CDR3 coding sequence is TGTGCCAGCAGCCAAGGGACAGGGGGTGGCGATACGCAGTATTTT. Protein sequence: CASSQGTGGGDTQYF.